The entry below gives a single T cell receptor (beta chain) sequence along with its context. The sample belongs to a study of blood T cells in healthy people across ages. With a J-beta primer mix and a sample-barcoded 5' primer, a second PCR ran roughly 6 to 11 cycles. TCRdb itself ran the 5' RACE reads through MiXCR, one entry per CDR3 protein. The repertoire has approximately 1.5 million distinct CDR3 sequences, roughly 43% of them found once; the top ten carry around 4%. This CDR3 is built from 14 residues. Germline V gene data show CDR1 as SGHDT and CDR2 as YYEEEE. The chain joins TRBV5-6 to TRBJ2-4; tentative D call: TRBD1 (5 bases). The J call could be wrong; TRBJ2-5 is a better fit for the DNA end. This receptor was taken from a woman younger than 35 in good health. The material sequenced was blood. The CDR3 is CASSLYGREETQYF. CDR3 nucleotide sequence: TGTGCCAGCAGCTTGTATGGCAGGGAAGAGACCCAGTACTTC.